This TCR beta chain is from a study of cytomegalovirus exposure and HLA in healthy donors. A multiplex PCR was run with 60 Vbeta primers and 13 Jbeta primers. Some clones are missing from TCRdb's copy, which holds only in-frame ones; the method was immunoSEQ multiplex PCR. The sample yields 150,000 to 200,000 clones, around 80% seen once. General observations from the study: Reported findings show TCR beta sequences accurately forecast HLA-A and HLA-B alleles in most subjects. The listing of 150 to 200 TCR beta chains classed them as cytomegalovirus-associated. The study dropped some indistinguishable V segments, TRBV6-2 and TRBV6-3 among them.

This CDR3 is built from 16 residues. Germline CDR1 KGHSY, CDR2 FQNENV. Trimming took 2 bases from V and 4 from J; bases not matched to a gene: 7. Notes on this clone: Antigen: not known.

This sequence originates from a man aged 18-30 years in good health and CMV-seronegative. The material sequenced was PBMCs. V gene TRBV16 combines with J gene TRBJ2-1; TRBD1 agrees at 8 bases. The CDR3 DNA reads TGTGCCAGCAGCCAAGACAGGACAGGGTGGTACAATGAGCAGTTCTTC. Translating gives CASSQDRTGWYNEQFF.